These 6 T cell receptor beta chains share one sample of origin, sequenced in a study of radiation and T cells in renal cell carcinoma. The method was immunoSEQ multiplex PCR; TCRdb's version includes in-frame clones alone and lacks a portion of them. The sample has some 120,000 clones, around 81% seen once; the top ten hold roughly 5.9%. Documented time point: blood 2 weeks post-SBRT. Regarding treatment: 15 Gy SBRT to primary tumor, nephrectomy 4 weeks later. The source was blood, collected from a patient whose treatment included radiotherapy and nephrectomy. The receptors come from a man aged 45 to 65 with renal cell carcinoma.

The chain has TRBV19 and TRBJ1-2, with TRBD1 matching over 8 bases. J gave up 7 bases and V 6 bases, and 19 bases lay outside the gene matches. CDR3 length equals 17 residues. CDR1 is LNHDA, CDR2 SQIVND, per germline (reference sequence). The CDR3 spells CASSINRDRTSLGGYTF. The CDR3 region has the DNA TGTGCCAGTAGCATAAACCGGGACAGGACCTCGCTGGGTGGCTACACCTTC.

The V call is TRBV27, the J call TRBJ2-7; TRBD1 matches 7 bases. With 6 bases clipped from V and 5 bases from J, the junction kept 4 bases outside the gene matches. The germline V gene has CDR1 MNHEY and CDR2 SMNVEV (reference sequence). The CDR3 runs 12 residues. This CDR3 is CASRTGANEQYF. As DNA, the CDR3 is TGTGCCAGCAGAACAGGGGCGAACGAGCAGTACTTC.

The chain recombines TRBV6-5 with TRBJ1-1; maybe TRBD1 (5 bases). The V end was cut by 9 bases, the J end by 1 base, with 15 bases between. This CDR3 comprises 14 residues. In germline, CDR1 is MNHEY, CDR2 SVGAGI. DNA of the CDR3: TGTGCCAGTGGGGACTTGGCGGGGAACACTGAAGCTTTCTTT. Its translation is CASGDLAGNTEAFF.

This clone was seen once. The genes are TRBV12-2 and TRBJ2-3; the DNA was not used to check the table's D call, TRBD2. TRBV12-2 is a pseudogene segment. This CDR3 is built from 19 residues. The CDR3 reads CASRLAIRLAGNKTDTQYF. For the CDR3, the DNA is TGTGCAAGTCGCTTGGCGATTCGACTAGCGGGGAATAAGACAGATACGCAGTATTTT.

The chain couples TRBV9 to TRBJ2-1; 7 bases match TRBD2. Germline V gene sequence: CDR1 SGDLS, CDR2 YYNGEE. V was clipped by 3 bases and J by 3 bases; unmatched bases: 9. The CDR3 totals 16 residues. CDR3 sequence (DNA): TGTGCCAGCAGCGGTCCGGCGGGAGCCAACTACAATGAGCAGTTCTTC. It codes for CASSGPAGANYNEQFF.

The table lists this clone with many counts. This chain uses TRBV6-5 with TRBJ2-1, with TRBD1 matching over 7 bases. There are 14 residues in the CDR3. After removal of 2 bases from V and 6 bases from J, the junction contained 4 bases not matched to a gene. Germline V gene lookup returns CDR1 MNHEY and CDR2 SVGAGI. The CDR3 is CASSYGAGGNEQFF. The CDR3 region has the DNA TGTGCCAGCAGTTACGGGGCAGGGGGCAATGAGCAGTTCTTC.